Following are 27 T cell receptor beta chains from one sample sequenced in a study of long-term antiretroviral therapy in people with HIV (dated by TCRdb to 2021 to 2024). Sequencing of the TRB variable region was done with the immunoSEQ hsTCRB v3.0 assay at survey level resolution. In TCRdb, the immuneACCESS table is reduced to in-frame sequences with V and J assigned. These tables do not hold every clone; where another copy was compared, an unresolved V gene accounts for under half, and the others remain unexplained. The sample has just over 35,000 clones on record, around 80% of them singletons. Of the sample, roughly 6.6% is held by the ten largest clones. The source was unsorted PBMCs, collected 0.6 years after starting antiretroviral therapy. These receptors were collected from a man younger than 35 with HIV.

The chain joins TRBV7-9 to TRBJ2-1, with a weak D call TRBD2 (6 bases). The CDR3 is made up of 14 amino acids. Trimming pared 1 base from V and 6 bases from J, leaving 10 bases between. The V gene's germline CDR1 is SEHNR and CDR2 FQNEAQ (reference sequence). The CDR3 loop reads CASSLGQLANEQFF. CDR3 in DNA: TGTGCCAGCAGCTTAGGCCAACTAGCCAATGAGCAGTTCTTC. The full variable domain, in which reference TRBV7-9 and TRBJ2-1 provide the parts outside the CDR3, is DTGVSQNPRHKITKRGQNVTFRCDPISEHNRLYWYRQTLGQGPEFLTYFQNEAQLEKSRLLSDRFSAERPKGSFSTLEIQRTEQGDSAMYLCASSLGQLANEQFFGPGTRLTVL.

The chain employs TRBV28 and TRBJ2-7; D assignment may be TRBD1 or TRBD2 (6 bases each). The CDR3 length is 16 residues. CDR1 and CDR2 (germline): MDHEN, SYDVKM. Trimming left V 8 bases short and J 0 bases short, with 20 bases between. The CDR3 sequence is CASLTGALTPSYEQYF. CDR3 sequence (DNA): TGTGCCAGCCTTACGGGGGCCCTAACCCCCTCCTACGAGCAGTACTTC.

The rearrangement uses TRBV28 and TRBJ2-1; D remains ambiguous. Germline CDR1 MDHEN, CDR2 SYDVKM. Between the trimmed V and J ends, which lost 3 bases and 5 bases, there was a span of 17 bases. The CDR3 consists of 16 residues. The CDR3 nucleotides are TGTGCCAGCAGTTTTTCTTTTGGGGTTTCCGACAATGAGCAGTTCTTC. It encodes CASSFSFGVSDNEQFF.

The genes are TRBV7-2 and TRBJ2-7; unclear D gene. This CDR3 is built from 14 residues. The germline V and J ends were trimmed by 2 bases and 1 base, with 9 bases remaining between them. CDR1 is SGHTA, CDR2 FQGNSA, per germline. CDR3 nucleotides: TGTGCCAGCAGCTTATGGATAGGTTCCTACGAGCAGTACTTC. This codes for CASSLWIGSYEQYF.

In DNA, the CDR3 is TGTGCCAGCAGCCGGGACAGAACATATAGCAATCAGCCCCAGCATTTT. Protein: CASSRDRTYSNQPQHF. The rearrangement joins TRBV2 to TRBJ1-5; 7 nucleotides match TRBD1. CDR1 and CDR2 from the germline V gene are SNHLY and FYNNEI. V trimming: 6 bases; J trimming: 0 bases; junction bases outside the gene matches: 8. The CDR3 is 16 amino acids.

This rearrangement joins TRBV5-1 to TRBJ2-7, with D possibly matching TRBD2 (5 bases). V lost 0 bases to trimming and J lost 0 bases, with 10 bases between them. Germline loops: CDR1 SGHRS, CDR2 YFSETQ. This CDR3 spans 15 amino acids. DNA for the CDR3: TGCGCCAGCAGCTTGGGGATGGGGAGCTCCTACGAGCAGTACTTC. Residues: CASSLGMGSSYEQYF.

The chain recombines TRBV7-2 with TRBJ1-1; 10 nucleotides match TRBD1. Germline V gene sequence: CDR1 SGHTA, CDR2 FQGNSA. The V and J ends lost 5 bases and 4 bases, in that order; junction bases with no gene match: 7. The CDR3 runs to 15 residues. CDR3 amino acids: CASSPGQGSFTEAFF. DNA for the CDR3: TGTGCCAGCAGCCCGGGACAGGGGAGCTTCACTGAAGCTTTCTTT.

The rearrangement links TRBV5-4 to TRBJ2-7; the match to TRBD1 covers 8 bases. Germline V gene data show CDR1 as SGHNT and CDR2 as YYREEE (reference sequence). After removal of 0 bases from V and 6 bases from J, the junction contained 8 bases not matched to a gene. The CDR3 length is 15 residues. CDR3 amino acids: CASSLGGTGPSEQYF. The CDR3 bases are TGTGCCAGCAGCTTGGGCGGGACAGGCCCGTCCGAGCAGTACTTC.

The chain couples TRBV7-2 to TRBJ1-5; D is uncertain. Germline CDR1 reads SGHTA; CDR2 reads FQGNSA. V lost 2 bases, J lost 3 bases, and 8 bases lay in between. The CDR3 has 14 residues. The CDR3 reads CASSLQQFNQPQHF. CDR3 DNA: TGTGCCAGCAGCTTACAACAGTTCAATCAGCCCCAGCATTTT.

This chain joins TRBV12-5 and TRBJ2-1; no firm D call. V lost 2 bases, J lost 10 bases, and 9 bases lay in between. Germline CDR1 LGHNT, CDR2 FRNRAP. The CDR3 has 12 residues. The CDR3 sequence: CASGLRVGEQFF. CDR3 coding DNA: TGTGCTAGTGGTTTGAGGGTCGGGGAGCAGTTCTTC.

The rearrangement uses TRBV15 and TRBJ2-3; D remains ambiguous. CDR1 is LNHNV, CDR2 YYDKDF, per germline (reference sequence). The CDR3 spans 13 residues. V lost 6 bases and J lost 6, with 13 bases in between. CDR3 amino acids: CATSGFSRDTQYF. The DNA of the CDR3 is TGTGCCACCAGTGGGTTCTCTAGGGATACGCAGTATTTT.

The chain carries TRBV20-1 and TRBJ2-7; D perhaps matches TRBD2 (6 bases). The germline gives CDR1 DFQATT, CDR2 SNEGSKA (reference sequence). The CDR3 spans 11 residues. Trimming took off 6 bases at V and 4 bases at J, with 10 bases between the two ends. Written as DNA, the CDR3 is TGCAGTGCGCTAGCGAGGTACGAGCAGTACTTC. It yields the protein CSALARYEQYF.

The genes are TRBV28 and TRBJ2-6; D may be TRBD2 (5 bases). The CDR3 spans 15 residues. The germline gives CDR1 MDHEN, CDR2 SYDVKM. V shed 4 bases and J shed 1 base, with 8 bases lying between them. The CDR3 bases are TGTGCCAGCAGTTCGAGCGGTTCTGGGGCCAACGTCCTGACTTTC. Translation: CASSSSGSGANVLTF.

J is TRBJ2-7 and V is TRBV6-5, with 7 positions matching TRBD1. The V segment lost 6 bases and the J segment 4 bases; nucleotides outside the gene matches: 12. The CDR3 has 15 amino acids. Germline values: CDR1 MNHEY, CDR2 SVGAGI. The CDR3: CASRATGNPSYEQYF. The CDR3 nucleotides are TGTGCCAGCAGGGCGACAGGGAATCCCTCTTACGAGCAGTACTTC.

CDR3 sequence (DNA): TGTGCCAGCAGCTCCACAGCATCTGGCAATCAGCCCCAGCATTTT. Its protein is CASSSTASGNQPQHF. The chain employs TRBV28 and TRBJ1-5; D gene unclear. Per the germline V gene, CDR1 is MDHEN and CDR2 is SYDVKM. The V and J ends lost 6 bases and 2 bases respectively, with 14 bases between them. The CDR3 loop spans 15 amino acids.

The genes are TRBV29-1 and TRBJ1-1; the D gene is possibly TRBD1 (5 bases). Germline CDR1 SQVTM, CDR2 ANQGSEA. The CDR3 covers 12 residues. V was cut by 7 bases and J by 4 bases, with 13 bases left in between. This chain's CDR3 is CSGLWGGTEAFF. CDR3 DNA sequence: TGCAGCGGCCTTTGGGGGGGCACTGAAGCTTTCTTT.

The chain carries TRBV19 and TRBJ2-7; 11 nucleotides agree with TRBD2. V lost 3 bases and J lost 4; bases outside the gene matches: 8. CDR1 is LNHDA and CDR2 is SQIVND in the germline V gene (reference sequence). The CDR3 is made up of 16 amino acids. CDR3 sequence reads: CASSITTSGSIYEQYF. The CDR3 region has the DNA TGTGCCAGTAGTATCACAACTAGCGGGAGTATTTACGAGCAGTACTTC.

J is TRBJ2-1 and V is TRBV23-1, with 16 bases identical to TRBD2. TRBV23-1 is designated an ORF whose function remains uncertain. V dropped 2 bases and J dropped 2; count of bases not matched to a gene: 3. The CDR3 runs 18 residues. CDR3 protein: CASSQGTSGRETYNEQFF. In DNA form, the CDR3 reads TGCGCCAGCAGTCAAGGGACTAGCGGGAGGGAAACCTACAATGAGCAGTTCTTC.

V and J are TRBV6-5 and TRBJ2-1; D gene uncertain. Germline V gene sequence: CDR1 MNHEY, CDR2 SVGAGI. V was shortened by 7 bases and J by 5 bases, with 12 bases between the two germline ends. The CDR3 extends over 13 amino acids. As DNA, the CDR3 is TGTGCCAGCAACCAAGGGCCCGACAATGAGCAGTTCTTC. Its translation is CASNQGPDNEQFF.

The CDR3 is CASSISVANYGYTF. CDR3 DNA: TGTGCCAGTAGTATATCTGTGGCTAACTATGGCTACACCTTC. The chain carries TRBV19 and TRBJ1-2; D is undetermined. The CDR3 runs to 14 residues. The V and J ends lost 2 bases and 0 bases respectively, with 7 bases between them. The germline V gene encodes CDR1 LNHDA and CDR2 SQIVND (reference sequence).

This chain links TRBV25-1 with TRBJ2-7, with D possibly TRBD2 on 6 matching bases. Trimming shortened V by 10 bases and J by 3 bases, and 22 bases separated the two germline ends. Germline loops: CDR1 MGHDK, CDR2 SYGVNS. The CDR3 contains 15 residues. This CDR3 reads CATSRGTLQIYEQYF. The CDR3 nucleotides read TGTGCCACCAGCCGGGGGACGCTCCAGATCTACGAGCAGTACTTC.

This clone was counted a few times. This chain connects TRBV19 to TRBJ2-1; 7 positions agree with TRBD2. Germline trimming cut 5 bases from V and 10 bases from J; bases unmatched to any gene: 8. Looked up from germline, CDR1 is LNHDA and CDR2 is SQIVND (reference sequence). The CDR3 is 13 residues long. The CDR3 loop reads CASSWGGPREQFF. The DNA of the CDR3 is TGTGCCAGTAGTTGGGGAGGGCCGAGGGAGCAGTTCTTC.

The chain combines TRBV6-1 with TRBJ2-3; TRBD2 matches 12 bases. This CDR3 spans 17 amino acids. Germline assignment: CDR1 MNHNS and CDR2 SASEGT. Trimming cost V 3 bases and J 4 bases; bases outside gene matches: 8. CDR3 sequence reads: CASSDRLAGVYSDTQYF. The CDR3 bases are TGTGCCAGCAGTGATAGACTAGCGGGAGTGTACTCAGATACGCAGTATTTT.

This clone was detected a few times. V is TRBV15 and J is TRBJ2-1; perhaps D is TRBD1 or TRBD2 (5 bases each). Trimming left V 1 base short and J 0 bases short, with 13 bases between. The CDR3 consists of 17 residues. CDR1 is LNHNV, CDR2 YYDKDF, per germline (reference sequence). In DNA, the CDR3 is TGTGCCACCAGCAGAGTTGTGGGACGGAGCTCCTACAATGAGCAGTTCTTC. Translating it yields CATSRVVGRSSYNEQFF.

This rearrangement joins TRBV5-6 to TRBJ1-2, with D tentatively TRBD1 (5 bases). The CDR3 sequence is 13 residues long. V was trimmed by 4 bases and J by 1 base, leaving 8 bases between them. Germline V gives CDR1 SGHDT, CDR2 YYEEEE. CDR3 DNA: TGTGCCAGCAGCCCGACAGTTAACTATGGCTACACCTTC. It is translated as CASSPTVNYGYTF.

The CDR3 reads CASSQVQGVNTEAFF. DNA for the CDR3: TGCGCCAGCAGCCAAGTGCAGGGGGTGAACACTGAAGCTTTCTTT. The J gene is TRBJ1-1, the V gene TRBV4-3; 7 positions match TRBD1. Per germline, CDR1 LGHNA and CDR2 YSLEER. V shed 1 base, J shed 0 bases, and the junction held 2 bases outside the gene matches. CDR3 length: 15 residues.

The rearrangement links TRBV2 to TRBJ1-1, with a weak D call TRBD1 (5 bases). The CDR3 runs 13 residues. Trimming took 3 bases from V and 1 from J, leaving 6 bases between them. CDR1 is SNHLY, CDR2 FYNNEI, per germline. The CDR3 reads CASSDRGNTEAFF. DNA for the CDR3: TGTGCCAGCAGTGATAGGGGGAACACTGAAGCTTTCTTT. The full variable domain, in which reference TRBV2 and TRBJ1-1 provide the parts outside the CDR3, is EPEVTQTPSHQVTQMGQEVILRCVPISNHLYFYWYRQILGQKVEFLVSFYNNEISEKSEIFDDQFSVERPDGSNFTLKIRSTKLEDSAMYFCASSDRGNTEAFFGQGTRLTVV.